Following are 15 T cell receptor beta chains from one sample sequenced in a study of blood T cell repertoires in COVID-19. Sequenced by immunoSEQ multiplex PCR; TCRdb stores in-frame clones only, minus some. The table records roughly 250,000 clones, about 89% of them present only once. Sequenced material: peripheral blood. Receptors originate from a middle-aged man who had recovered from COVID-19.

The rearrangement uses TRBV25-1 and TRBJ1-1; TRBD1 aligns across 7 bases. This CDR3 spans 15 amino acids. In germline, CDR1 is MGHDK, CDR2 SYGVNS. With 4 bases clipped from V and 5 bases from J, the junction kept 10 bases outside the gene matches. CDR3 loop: CASSGKGRGRTEAFF. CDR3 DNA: TGTGCCAGCAGTGGGAAAGGAAGGGGGCGGACTGAAGCTTTCTTT. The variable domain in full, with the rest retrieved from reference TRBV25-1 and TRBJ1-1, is EADIYQTPRYLVIGTGKKITLECSQTMGHDKMYWYQQDPGMELHLIHYSYGVNSTEKGDLSSESTVSRIRTEHFPLTLESARPSHTSQYLCASSGKGRGRTEAFFGQGTRLTVV.

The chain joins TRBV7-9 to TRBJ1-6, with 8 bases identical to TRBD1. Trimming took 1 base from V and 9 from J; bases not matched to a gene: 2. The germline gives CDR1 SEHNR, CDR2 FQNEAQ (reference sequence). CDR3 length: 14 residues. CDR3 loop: CASSLETGVSPLHF. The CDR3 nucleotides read TGTGCCAGCAGCTTAGAGACAGGGGTTTCACCCCTCCACTTT.

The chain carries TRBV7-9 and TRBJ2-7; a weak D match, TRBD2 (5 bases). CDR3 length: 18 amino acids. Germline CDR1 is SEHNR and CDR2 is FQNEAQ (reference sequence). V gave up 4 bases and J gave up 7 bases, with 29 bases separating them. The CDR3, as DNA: TGTGCCAGCAGCTCTATCGGGAACAGTGCAAGGGTGTTTGGAGAGCAGTACTTC. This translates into CASSSIGNSARVFGEQYF.

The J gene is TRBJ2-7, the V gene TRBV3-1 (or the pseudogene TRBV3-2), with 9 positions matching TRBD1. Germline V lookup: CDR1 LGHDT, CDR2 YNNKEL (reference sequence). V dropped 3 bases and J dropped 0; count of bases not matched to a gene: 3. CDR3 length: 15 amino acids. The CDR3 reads CASSHPGQGSYEQYF. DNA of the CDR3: TGTGCCAGCAGCCACCCGGGACAGGGCTCCTACGAGCAGTACTTC.

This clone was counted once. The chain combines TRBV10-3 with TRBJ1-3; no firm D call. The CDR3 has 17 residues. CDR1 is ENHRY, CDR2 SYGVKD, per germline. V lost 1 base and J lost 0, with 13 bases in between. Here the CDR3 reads CAISELYRDSSGNTIYF. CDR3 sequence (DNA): TGTGCCATCAGTGAGTTATATCGTGATAGCTCTGGAAACACCATATATTTT.

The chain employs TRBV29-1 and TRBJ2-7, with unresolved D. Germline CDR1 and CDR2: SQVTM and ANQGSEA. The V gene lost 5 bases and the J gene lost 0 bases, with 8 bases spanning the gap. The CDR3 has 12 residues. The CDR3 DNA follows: TGCAGCGTTAGGCGGAGCTCCTACGAGCAGTACTTC. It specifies CSVRRSSYEQYF.

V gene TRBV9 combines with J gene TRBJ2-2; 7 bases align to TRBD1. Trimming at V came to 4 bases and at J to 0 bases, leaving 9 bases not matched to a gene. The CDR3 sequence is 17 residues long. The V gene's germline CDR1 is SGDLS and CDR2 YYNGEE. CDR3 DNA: TGTGCCAGCAGCCCAAAACCGGGGACAGCGAACACCGGGGAGCTGTTTTTT. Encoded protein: CASSPKPGTANTGELFF.

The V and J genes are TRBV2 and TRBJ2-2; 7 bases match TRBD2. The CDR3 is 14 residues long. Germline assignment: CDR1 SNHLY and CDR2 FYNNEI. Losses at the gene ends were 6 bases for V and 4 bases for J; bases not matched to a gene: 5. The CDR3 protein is CASRSQRGTGELFF. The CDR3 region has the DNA TGTGCCAGCAGAAGTCAGCGGGGCACCGGGGAGCTGTTTTTT.

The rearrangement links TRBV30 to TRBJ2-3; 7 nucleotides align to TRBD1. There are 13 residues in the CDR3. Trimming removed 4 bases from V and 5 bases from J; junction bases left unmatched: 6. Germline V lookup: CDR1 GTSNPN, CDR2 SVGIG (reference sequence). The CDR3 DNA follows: TGTGCCTGGAACAGGGGTGGTGGAGATACGCAGTATTTT. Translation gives CAWNRGGGDTQYF.

The CDR3 region is CASSLGLAGNGETQYF. The CDR3 DNA follows: TGTGCCAGCAGCCTGGGACTAGCGGGTAACGGGGAGACCCAGTACTTC. The chain combines TRBV11-2 with TRBJ2-5; 12 bases fit TRBD2. This CDR3 is 16 amino acids long. The trim removed 5 bases at V and 5 bases at J, leaving 9 bases unmatched. Germline loops: CDR1 SGHAT, CDR2 FQNNGV.

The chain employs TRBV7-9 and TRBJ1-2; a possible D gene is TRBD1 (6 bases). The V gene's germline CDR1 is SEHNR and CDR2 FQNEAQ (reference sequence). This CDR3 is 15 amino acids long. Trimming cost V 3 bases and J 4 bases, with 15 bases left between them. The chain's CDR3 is CASSLSVGGGYGYTF. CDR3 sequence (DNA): TGTGCCAGCAGCTTGTCTGTAGGGGGTGGCTATGGCTACACCTTC.

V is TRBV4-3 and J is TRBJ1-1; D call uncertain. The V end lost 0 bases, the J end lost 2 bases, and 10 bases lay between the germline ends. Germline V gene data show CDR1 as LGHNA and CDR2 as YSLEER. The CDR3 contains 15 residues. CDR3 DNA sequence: TGCGCCAGCAGCCAAGATCCGAGGAGAAACACTGAAGCTTTCTTT. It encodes CASSQDPRRNTEAFF.

CDR3 region: CASGRLAGELFF. Written as DNA, the CDR3 is TGTGCCAGCGGGAGATTGGCCGGGGAGCTGTTTTTT. The V call is TRBV10-3, the J call TRBJ2-2; the match to TRBD2 covers 7 bases. V was pared by 10 bases and J by 6 bases, with 5 bases of the junction left unmatched. The CDR3 sequence is 12 residues long. Germline loops: CDR1 ENHRY, CDR2 SYGVKD.

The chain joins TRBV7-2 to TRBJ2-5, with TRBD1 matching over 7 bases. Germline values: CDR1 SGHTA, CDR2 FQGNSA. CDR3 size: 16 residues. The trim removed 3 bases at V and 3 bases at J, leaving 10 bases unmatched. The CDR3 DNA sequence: TGTGCCAGCAGCTTGGTGGGACAGTTACTAGAAGAGACCCAGTACTTC. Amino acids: CASSLVGQLLEETQYF.

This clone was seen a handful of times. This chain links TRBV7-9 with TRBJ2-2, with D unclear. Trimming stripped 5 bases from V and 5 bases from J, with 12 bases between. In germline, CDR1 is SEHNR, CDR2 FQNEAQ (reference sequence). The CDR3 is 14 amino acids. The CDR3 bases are TGTGCCAGCAGCCCTACTTTCGATACCGGGGAGCTGTTTTTT. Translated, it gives CASSPTFDTGELFF.